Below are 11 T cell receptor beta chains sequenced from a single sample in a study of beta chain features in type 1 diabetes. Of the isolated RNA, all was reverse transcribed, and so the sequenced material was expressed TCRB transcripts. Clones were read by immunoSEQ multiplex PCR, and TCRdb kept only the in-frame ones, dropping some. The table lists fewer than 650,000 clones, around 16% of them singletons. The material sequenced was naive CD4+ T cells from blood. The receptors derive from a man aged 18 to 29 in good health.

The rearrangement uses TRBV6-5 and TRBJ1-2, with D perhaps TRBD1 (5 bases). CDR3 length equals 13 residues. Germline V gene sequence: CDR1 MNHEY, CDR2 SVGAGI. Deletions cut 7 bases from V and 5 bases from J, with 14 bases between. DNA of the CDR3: TGTGCCAGCACCCCCTGGCAGGGTTATGGCTACACCTTC. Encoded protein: CASTPWQGYGYTF.

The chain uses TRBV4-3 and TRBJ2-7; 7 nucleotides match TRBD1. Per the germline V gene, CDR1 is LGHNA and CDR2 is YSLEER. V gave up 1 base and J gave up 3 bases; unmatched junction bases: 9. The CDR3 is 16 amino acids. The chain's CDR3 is CASSQALGGLGYEQYF. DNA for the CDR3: TGCGCCAGCAGCCAAGCCCTAGGGGGCCTGGGCTACGAGCAGTACTTC.

The CDR3 DNA reads as TGTGCCAGCAGCTTAGCTAAGACAGTGAACACTGAAGCTTTCTTT. Protein product: CASSLAKTVNTEAFF. The rearrangement uses TRBV7-9 and TRBJ1-1, with D possibly matching TRBD1 (5 bases). The V and J ends lost 0 bases and 0 bases respectively, with 8 bases between them. Germline-derived CDR1 and CDR2 are SEHNR and FQNEAQ (reference sequence). This CDR3 has 15 amino acids.

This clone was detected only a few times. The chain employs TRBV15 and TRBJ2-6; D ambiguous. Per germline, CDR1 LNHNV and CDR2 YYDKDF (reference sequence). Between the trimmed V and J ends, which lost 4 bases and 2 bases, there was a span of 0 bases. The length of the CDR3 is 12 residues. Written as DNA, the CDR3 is TGTGCCACCAGCACTGGGGCCAACGTCCTGACTTTC. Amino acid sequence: CATSTGANVLTF.

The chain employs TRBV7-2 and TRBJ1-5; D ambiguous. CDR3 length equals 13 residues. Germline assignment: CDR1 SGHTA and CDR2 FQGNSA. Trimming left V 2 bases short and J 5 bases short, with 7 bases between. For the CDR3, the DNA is TGTGCCAGCAGCTTATGGCGGGATCAGCCCCAGCATTTT. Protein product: CASSLWRDQPQHF.

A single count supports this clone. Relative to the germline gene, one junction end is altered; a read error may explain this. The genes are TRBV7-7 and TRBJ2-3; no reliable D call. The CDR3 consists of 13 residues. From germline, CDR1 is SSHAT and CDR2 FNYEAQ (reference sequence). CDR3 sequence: CASSPRYTDTQYF. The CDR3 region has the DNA TGTGCTAGCAGCCCCCGGTACACAGATACGCAGTATTTT.

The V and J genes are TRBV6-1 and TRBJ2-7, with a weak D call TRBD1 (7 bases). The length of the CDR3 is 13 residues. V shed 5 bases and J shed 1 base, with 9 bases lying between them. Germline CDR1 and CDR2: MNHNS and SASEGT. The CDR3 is CASSPGGSYEQYF. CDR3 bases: TGTGCCAGCAGTCCAGGGGGGTCCTACGAGCAGTACTTC.

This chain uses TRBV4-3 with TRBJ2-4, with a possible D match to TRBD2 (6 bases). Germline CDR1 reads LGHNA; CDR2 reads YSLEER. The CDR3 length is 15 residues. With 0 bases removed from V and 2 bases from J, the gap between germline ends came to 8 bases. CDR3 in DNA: TGCGCCAGCAGCCAAGATGGGGGGTCCAAAAACATTCAGTACTTC. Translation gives CASSQDGGSKNIQYF.

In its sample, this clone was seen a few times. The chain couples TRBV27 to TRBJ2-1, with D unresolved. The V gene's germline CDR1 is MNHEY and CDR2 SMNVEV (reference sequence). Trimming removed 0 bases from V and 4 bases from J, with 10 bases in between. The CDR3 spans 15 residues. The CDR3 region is CASSLSEVRYNEQFF. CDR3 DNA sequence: TGTGCCAGCAGTTTATCGGAAGTAAGGTACAATGAGCAGTTCTTC.

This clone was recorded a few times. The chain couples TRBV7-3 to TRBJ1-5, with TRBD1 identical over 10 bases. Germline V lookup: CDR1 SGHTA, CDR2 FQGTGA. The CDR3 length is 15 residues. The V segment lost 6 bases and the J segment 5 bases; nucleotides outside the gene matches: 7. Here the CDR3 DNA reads TGTGCCAGCAGTTTTTCGGGACAGGGGTATCAGCCCCAGCATTTT. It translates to CASSFSGQGYQPQHF.

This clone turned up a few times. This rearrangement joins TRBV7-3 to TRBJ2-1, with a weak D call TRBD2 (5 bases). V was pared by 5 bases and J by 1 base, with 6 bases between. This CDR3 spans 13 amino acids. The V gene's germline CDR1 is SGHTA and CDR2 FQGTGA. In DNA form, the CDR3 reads TGTGCCAGCAGCACGGGGTCCTACAATGAGCAGTTCTTC. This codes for CASSTGSYNEQFF.